This record looks at one TCR beta chain sequence and its context. The antigen is not known. This entry comes from a study of OX40 agonist ivuxolimab in advanced cancers. Turning to the study itself: The diagnoses of dose-escalation patients were hepatocellular carcinoma, melanoma, renal cell or head and neck cancer. Study results and caveats: The antigen specificity of the peripheral T cells (those that were expanded) was not determined.

CDR1 and CDR2 from the germline V gene are MDHEN and SYDVKM. Trimming left V 6 bases short and J 3 bases short, with 18 bases between. The CDR3 is made up of 15 amino acids. Baseline was the first blood sampling point, followed by cycle 4 day 1 and cycle 7 day 1. The assay was immunoSEQ multiplex PCR, and TCRdb's table has in-frame clones only and misses some. Among around 80,000 clones listed, 94% were seen once. This TCR derives from an adult with an advanced solid tumor such as melanoma, head and neck, liver or kidney cancer. The chain couples TRBV28 to TRBJ2-7; D gene uncertain. The sequences come from CD4+ or CD8+ T cells sorted from blood, collected in a trial of the OX40 agonist ivuxolimab. As DNA, the CDR3 is TGTGCCAGCAGGGGTTGGCAGGTGGAAATCTACGAGCAGTACTTC. As protein: CASRGWQVEIYEQYF. The full variable domain, its missing parts supplied by reference TRBV28 and TRBJ2-7, is DVKVTQSSRYLVKRTGEKVFLECVQDMDHENMFWYRQDPGLGLRLIYFSYDVKMKEKGDIPEGYSVSREKKERFSLILESASTNQTSMYLCASRGWQVEIYEQYFGPGTRLTVT.